The T cell receptor beta chain under discussion was sequenced for a study of control samples from healthy donors and cancer patients. Profiling relied on immunoSEQ multiplex PCR, and the TCRdb table lists in-frame clones only, not all of them. The sample shows 85,000 to 90,000 clones, roughly nine tenths of them seen only once. This CDR3 comprises 16 residues. Germline V gene data show CDR1 as MDHEN and CDR2 as SYDVKM. Trimming removed 5 bases from V and 3 bases from J, with 17 bases in between. Material for sequencing was PBMCs. The receptor's source is a woman between 50 and 59 years old with colorectal cancer. This sequence joins TRBV28 and TRBJ2-1; maybe TRBD2 (6 bases). CDR3 DNA: TGTGCCAGCAGTCCCGTCCTTCGGGGGTTCTACAATGAGCAGTTCTTC. It specifies CASSPVLRGFYNEQFF.